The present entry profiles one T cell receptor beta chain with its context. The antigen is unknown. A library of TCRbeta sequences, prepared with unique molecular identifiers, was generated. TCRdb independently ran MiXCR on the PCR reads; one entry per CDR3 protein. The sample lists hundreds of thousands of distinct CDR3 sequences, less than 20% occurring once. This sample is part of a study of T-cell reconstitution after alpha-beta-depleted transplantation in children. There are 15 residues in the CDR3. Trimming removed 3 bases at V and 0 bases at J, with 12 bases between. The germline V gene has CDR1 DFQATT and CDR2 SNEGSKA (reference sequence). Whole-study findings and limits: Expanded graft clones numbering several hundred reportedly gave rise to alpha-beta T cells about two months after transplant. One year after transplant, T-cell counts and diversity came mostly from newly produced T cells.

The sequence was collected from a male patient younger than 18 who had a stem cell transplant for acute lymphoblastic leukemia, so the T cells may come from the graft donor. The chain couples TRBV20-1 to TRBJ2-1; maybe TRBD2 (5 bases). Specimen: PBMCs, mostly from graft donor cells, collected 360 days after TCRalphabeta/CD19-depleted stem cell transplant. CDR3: CSASGGWSSYNEQFF. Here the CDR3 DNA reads TGCAGTGCTAGCGGCGGGTGGAGCTCCTACAATGAGCAGTTCTTC.